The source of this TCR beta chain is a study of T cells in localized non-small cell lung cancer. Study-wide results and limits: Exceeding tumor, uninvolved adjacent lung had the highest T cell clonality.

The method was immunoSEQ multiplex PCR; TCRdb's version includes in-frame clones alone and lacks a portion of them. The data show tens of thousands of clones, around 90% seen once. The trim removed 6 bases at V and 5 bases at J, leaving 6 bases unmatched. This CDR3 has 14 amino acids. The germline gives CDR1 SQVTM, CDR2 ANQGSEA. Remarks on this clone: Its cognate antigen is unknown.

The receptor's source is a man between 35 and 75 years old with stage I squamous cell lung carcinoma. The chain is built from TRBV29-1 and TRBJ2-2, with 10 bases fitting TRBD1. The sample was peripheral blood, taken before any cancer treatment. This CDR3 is CSVDGTGETGELFF. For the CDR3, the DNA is TGCAGCGTCGACGGGACAGGGGAAACCGGGGAGCTGTTTTTT.